The rows below give T cell receptor beta chains drawn from one sample of a study of blood T cells in healthy people across ages. Each CDR3 protein is one row after TCRdb ran MiXCR on the 5' RACE reads. Of some 1.1 million distinct CDR3 sequences listed, 30% to 40% are singletons. Material for sequencing was blood. The receptors come from a man younger than 30 in good health. Both conserved end residues are part of each CDR3. Fields, in order: J gene, clone size, V gene, D gene, CDR3 protein, CDR3 DNA. D genes are given only for firm matches. Clone sizes are given selectively: once, few, many, or a class where the clone is expanded.

J gene: TRBJ1-5
clone size: .
V gene: TRBV6-1
D gene: .
CDR3 protein: CASGPISNQPQHF
CDR3 DNA: TGTGCCAGTGGGCCTATAAGCAATCAGCCCCAGCATTTT

J gene: TRBJ1-1
clone size: few
V gene: TRBV12-3/TRBV12-4
D gene: TRBD1
CDR3 protein: CASSLDRQGGTEAFF
CDR3 DNA: TGTGCCAGCAGTTTAGACCGACAGGGAGGTACTGAAGCTTTCTTT

J gene: TRBJ1-6
clone size: .
V gene: TRBV7-2
D gene: TRBD1
CDR3 protein: CASSFQTGGEGSPLHF
CDR3 DNA: TGTGCCAGCAGCTTCCAGACAGGGGGCGAAGGCTCACCCCTCCACTTT

J gene: TRBJ2-2
clone size: .
V gene: TRBV5-6
D gene: .
CDR3 protein: CASSWGGTNTGELFF
CDR3 DNA: TGTGCCAGCAGCTGGGGTGGGACGAACACCGGGGAGCTGTTTTTT

J gene: TRBJ1-2
clone size: .
V gene: TRBV21-1
D gene: .
CDR3 protein: CASSKGWGSCYGYTF
CDR3 DNA: TGTGCCAGCAGCAAAGGATGGGGGTCTTGCTATGGCTACACCTTC

J gene: TRBJ2-1
clone size: many
V gene: TRBV5-1
D gene: TRBD1
CDR3 protein: CASSPRRQGWLVHEQFF
CDR3 DNA: TGCGCCAGCAGCCCCAGGAGACAGGGTTGGTTAGTCCATGAGCAGTTCTTC

J gene: TRBJ2-3
clone size: many
V gene: TRBV20-1
D gene: .
CDR3 protein: CSARDPRRSTDTQYF
CDR3 DNA: TGCAGTGCTAGAGATCCCCGGAGATCCACAGATACGCAGTATTTT

J gene: TRBJ2-1
clone size: .
V gene: TRBV19
D gene: .
CDR3 protein: CACSLAGLNEQFF
CDR3 DNA: TGTGCCTGTAGTCTGGCAGGGCTCAATGAGCAGTTCTTC

J gene: TRBJ1-3
clone size: .
V gene: TRBV5-5
D gene: .
CDR3 protein: CASSSQPGTRSGNTIYF
CDR3 DNA: TGTGCCAGCAGCTCCCAACCCGGGACCCGGTCCGGAAACACCATATATTTT

J gene: TRBJ2-7
clone size: few
V gene: TRBV21-1
D gene: .
CDR3 protein: CAKPKSSYEQYF
CDR3 DNA: TGTGCCAAACCCAAGAGCTCCTACGAGCAGTACTTC

J gene: TRBJ2-7
clone size: few
V gene: TRBV12-3/TRBV12-4
D gene: TRBD2
CDR3 protein: CASSRGLAETYEQYF
CDR3 DNA: TGTGCCAGCAGCCGAGGACTAGCGGAGACCTACGAGCAGTACTTC

J gene: TRBJ2-1
clone size: many
V gene: TRBV6-2/TRBV6-3
D gene: .
CDR3 protein: CASSYGNEQFF
CDR3 DNA: TGTGCCAGCAGTTACGGCAATGAGCAGTTCTTC

J gene: TRBJ1-2
clone size: .
V gene: TRBV7-2
D gene: .
CDR3 protein: CASSYSTGLVYGYTF
CDR3 DNA: TGTGCCAGCAGCTATTCGACAGGACTTGTCTATGGCTACACCTTC

J gene: TRBJ1-2
clone size: .
V gene: TRBV13
D gene: .
CDR3 protein: CAGSQAGLLNYGYTF
CDR3 DNA: TGTGCCGGCAGCCAAGCAGGGTTACTCAACTATGGCTACACCTTC

J gene: TRBJ2-1
clone size: .
V gene: TRBV7-3
D gene: TRBD2
CDR3 protein: CASSLWGYRLAGSSSYNEQFF
CDR3 DNA: TGTGCCAGCAGCTTATGGGGTTATAGGCTAGCGGGGTCCAGCTCCTACAATGAGCAGTTCTTC

J gene: TRBJ2-3
clone size: many
V gene: TRBV6-5
D gene: .
CDR3 protein: CASRSGAFADTQYF
CDR3 DNA: TGTGCCAGCCGATCGGGGGCCTTCGCAGATACGCAGTATTTT

J gene: TRBJ1-5
clone size: .
V gene: TRBV29-1
D gene: .
CDR3 protein: CSVRGVGQPQHF
CDR3 DNA: TGCAGCGTACGGGGGGTCGGTCAGCCCCAGCATTTT

J gene: TRBJ2-3
clone size: .
V gene: TRBV20-1
D gene: .
CDR3 protein: CSARLHTDTQYF
CDR3 DNA: TGCAGTGCTAGACTTCACACAGATACGCAGTATTTT

J gene: TRBJ2-3
clone size: few
V gene: TRBV5-1
D gene: .
CDR3 protein: CATSYASLATGNTDTQYF
CDR3 DNA: TGCGCCACCAGCTACGCCTCTCTTGCGACAGGAAACACAGATACGCAGTATTTT

J gene: TRBJ2-1
clone size: .
V gene: TRBV5-5
D gene: TRBD2
CDR3 protein: CASSGWTSGGNEQFF
CDR3 DNA: TGTGCCAGCAGCGGTTGGACTAGCGGTGGGAATGAGCAGTTCTTC